These 3 T cell receptor beta chains share one sample of origin, sequenced in a study of blood T cell repertoires in COVID-19. The data were produced by immunoSEQ multiplex PCR, yet TCRdb's version contains in-frame clones alone and is incomplete. The sample has tens of thousands of clones; about 90% are singletons. Sequencing input: peripheral blood. The receptors derive from a man between 50 and 59 years old with active COVID-19.

This sequence joins TRBV5-1 and TRBJ2-1, with 12 bases fitting TRBD2. The V gene's germline CDR1 is SGHRS and CDR2 YFSETQ. The V gene end was trimmed by 4 bases and the J gene end by 7 bases; junction bases not matched to a gene: 9. The CDR3 consists of 16 residues. The CDR3 loop reads CASSQRTSGRRNEQFF. For the CDR3, the DNA is TGCGCCAGCAGCCAAAGAACTAGCGGGAGGAGGAATGAGCAGTTCTTC. Full variable domain (outside the CDR3, taken from reference TRBV5-1 and TRBJ2-1): KAGVTQTPRYLIKTRGQQVTLSCSPISGHRSVSWYQQTPGQGLQFLFEYFSETQRNKGNFPGRFSGRQFSNSRSEMNVSTLELGDSALYLCASSQRTSGRRNEQFFGPGTRLTVL.

The V gene is TRBV5-1, the J gene TRBJ2-5; TRBD2 agrees at 11 bases. This CDR3 contains 16 residues. The J segment lost 4 bases and the V segment lost 7 bases, leaving 12 bases of the junction unmatched. Germline V gene data show CDR1 as SGHRS and CDR2 as YFSETQ. In DNA, the CDR3 is TGCGCCAGCTGCGAGTTAGCGGGAGGGCCGGGAGAGACCCAGTACTTC. It specifies CASCELAGGPGETQYF.

The V and J genes are TRBV2 and TRBJ1-2; TRBD1 might be the D (5 bases). Germline-derived CDR1 and CDR2 are SNHLY and FYNNEI. V gave up 6 bases and J gave up 8 bases, with 19 bases separating them. This CDR3 spans 14 amino acids. The CDR3 nucleotides read TGTGCCAGCAGCCTGACAGTACCTGCGGGGGGCTACACCTTC. Amino acids: CASSLTVPAGGYTF.